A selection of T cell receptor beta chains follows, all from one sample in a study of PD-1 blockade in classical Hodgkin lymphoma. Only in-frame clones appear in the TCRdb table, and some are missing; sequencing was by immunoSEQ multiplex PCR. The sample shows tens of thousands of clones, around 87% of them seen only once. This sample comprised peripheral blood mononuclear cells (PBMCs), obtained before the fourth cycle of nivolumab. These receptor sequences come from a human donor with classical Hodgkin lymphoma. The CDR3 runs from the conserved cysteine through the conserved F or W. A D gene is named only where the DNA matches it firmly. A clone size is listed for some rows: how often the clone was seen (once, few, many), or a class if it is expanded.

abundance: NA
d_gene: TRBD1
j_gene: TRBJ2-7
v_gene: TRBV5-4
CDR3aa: CASSLVGQSSYEQYF
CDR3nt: TGTGCCAGCAGCTTGGTGGGACAGAGCTCCTACGAGCAGTACTTC

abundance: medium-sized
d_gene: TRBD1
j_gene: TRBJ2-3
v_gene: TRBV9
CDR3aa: CASSLTGTGSDTQYF
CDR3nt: TGTGCCAGCAGCCTCACCGGGACAGGGTCAGATACGCAGTATTTT

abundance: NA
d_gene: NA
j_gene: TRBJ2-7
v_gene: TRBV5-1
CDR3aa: CASSWGLSYEQYF
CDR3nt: TGCGCCAGCAGCTGGGGCCTCTCCTACGAGCAGTACTTC

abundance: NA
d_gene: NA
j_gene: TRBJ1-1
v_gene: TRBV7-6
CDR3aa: CASSKITNTEAFF
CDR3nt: TGTGCCAGCAGCAAGATAACGAACACTGAAGCTTTCTTT

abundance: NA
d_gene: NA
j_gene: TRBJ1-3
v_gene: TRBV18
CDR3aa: CASSPNRDFGNTIYF
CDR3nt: TGTGCCAGCTCACCGAACAGGGATTTTGGAAACACCATATATTTT

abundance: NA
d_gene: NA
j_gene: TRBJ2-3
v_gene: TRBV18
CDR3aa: CASSLGQRGDTQYF
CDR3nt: TGTGCCAGCTCACTGGGACAGCGGGGAGATACGCAGTATTTT

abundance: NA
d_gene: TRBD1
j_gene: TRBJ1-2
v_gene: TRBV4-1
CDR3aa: CASSHQGQVYGYTF
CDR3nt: TGCGCCAGCAGCCACCAAGGACAGGTTTATGGCTACACCTTC

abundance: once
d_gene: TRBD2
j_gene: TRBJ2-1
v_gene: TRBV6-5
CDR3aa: CASSPTSGDYNEQFF
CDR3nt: TGTGCCAGCAGTCCCACTAGCGGAGACTACAATGAGCAGTTCTTC

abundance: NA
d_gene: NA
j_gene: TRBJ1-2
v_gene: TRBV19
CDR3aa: CASSLRAENNYGYTF
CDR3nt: TGTGCCAGTAGTTTGAGGGCGGAGAATAACTATGGCTACACCTTC

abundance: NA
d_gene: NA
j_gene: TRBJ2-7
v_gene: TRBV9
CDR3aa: CASSTTGAVEQYF
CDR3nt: TGTGCCAGCAGCACGACGGGAGCAGTCGAGCAGTACTTC

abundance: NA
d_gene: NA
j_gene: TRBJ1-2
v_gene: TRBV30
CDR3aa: CAWSMGSYTF
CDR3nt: TGTGCCTGGAGCATGGGGAGCTACACCTTC

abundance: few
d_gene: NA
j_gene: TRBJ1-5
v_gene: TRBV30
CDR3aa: CAWSEMSNQPQHF
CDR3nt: TGTGCCTGGAGTGAAATGAGCAATCAGCCCCAGCATTTT

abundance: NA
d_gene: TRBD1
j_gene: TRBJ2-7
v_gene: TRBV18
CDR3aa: CASSWDRSSHEQYF
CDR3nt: TGTGCCAGCTCCTGGGACAGGTCGTCCCACGAGCAGTACTTC

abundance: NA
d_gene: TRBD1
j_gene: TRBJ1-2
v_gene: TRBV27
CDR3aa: CASSFGQGLGGYTF
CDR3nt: TGTGCCAGCAGTTTCGGACAGGGTTTAGGTGGCTACACCTTC

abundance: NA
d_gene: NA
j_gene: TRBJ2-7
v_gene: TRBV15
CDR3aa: CATSRDHRVEYF
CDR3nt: TGTGCCACCAGCAGAGACCACAGGGTTGAGTACTTC

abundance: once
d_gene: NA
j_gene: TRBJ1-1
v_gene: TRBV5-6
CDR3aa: CASSFNQGFTEAFF
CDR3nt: TGTGCCAGCAGCTTTAACCAGGGTTTCACTGAAGCTTTCTTT

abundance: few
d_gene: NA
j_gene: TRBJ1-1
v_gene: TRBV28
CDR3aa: CASSLEALMNTEAFF
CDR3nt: TGTGCCAGCAGTTTAGAGGCCCTCATGAACACTGAAGCTTTCTTT

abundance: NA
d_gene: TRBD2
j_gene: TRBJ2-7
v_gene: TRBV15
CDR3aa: CATSRGGNEQYF
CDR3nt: TGTGCCACCAGCAGGGGGGGGAACGAGCAGTACTTC

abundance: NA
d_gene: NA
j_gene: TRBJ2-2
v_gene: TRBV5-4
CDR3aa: CASSLNRADGELFF
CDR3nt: TGTGCCAGCAGCTTGAACAGGGCGGACGGGGAGCTGTTTTTT

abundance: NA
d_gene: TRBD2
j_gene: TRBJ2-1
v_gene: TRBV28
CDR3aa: CASSARSGIVYEQFF
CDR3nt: TGTGCCAGCAGTGCTAGGAGCGGGATTGTTTATGAGCAGTTCTTC

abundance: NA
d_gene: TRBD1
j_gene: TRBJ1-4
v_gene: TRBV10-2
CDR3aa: CATSTDRVFEKLFF
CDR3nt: TGCGCCACTTCGACGGACAGGGTGTTCGAAAAACTGTTTTTT

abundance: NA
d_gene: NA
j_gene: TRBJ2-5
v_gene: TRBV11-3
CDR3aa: CASSLRQANQETQYF
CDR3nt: TGTGCCAGCAGCTTACGACAGGCTAACCAAGAGACCCAGTACTTC

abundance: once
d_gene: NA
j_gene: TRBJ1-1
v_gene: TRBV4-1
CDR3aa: CASSQNGIWIGAFF
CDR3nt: TGCGCCAGCAGCCAAAATGGAATATGGATTGGAGCTTTCTTT

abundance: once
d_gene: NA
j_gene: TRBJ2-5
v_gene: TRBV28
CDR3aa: CASPGRAQETQYF
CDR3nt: TGTGCCAGCCCGGGGAGAGCACAAGAGACCCAGTACTTC

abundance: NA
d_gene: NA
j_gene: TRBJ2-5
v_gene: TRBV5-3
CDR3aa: CARSPDTREETQYF
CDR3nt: TGTGCCAGAAGCCCGGATACTAGGGAGGAGACCCAGTACTTC

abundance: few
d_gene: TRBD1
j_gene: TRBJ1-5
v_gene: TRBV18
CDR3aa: CASSTTGVNQPQHF
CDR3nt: TGTGCCAGCTCAACTACAGGGGTCAATCAGCCCCAGCATTTT

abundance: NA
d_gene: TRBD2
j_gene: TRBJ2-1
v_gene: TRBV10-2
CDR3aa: CASTLAGNEQFF
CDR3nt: TGCGCCAGCACACTAGCGGGCAATGAGCAGTTCTTC

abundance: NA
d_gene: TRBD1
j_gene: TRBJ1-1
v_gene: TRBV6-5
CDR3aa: CASGLGIGDRGAFF
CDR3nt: TGTGCCAGCGGGCTTGGGATCGGGGACAGAGGTGCTTTCTTT

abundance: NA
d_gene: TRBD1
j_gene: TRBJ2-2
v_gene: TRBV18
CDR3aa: CASSPAVGTGEPGELFF
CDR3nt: TGTGCCAGCTCACCGGCGGTGGGGACAGGGGAGCCCGGGGAGCTGTTTTTT

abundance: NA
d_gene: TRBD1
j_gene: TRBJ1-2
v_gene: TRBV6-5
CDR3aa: CASSYGGQAYGYTF
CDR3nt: TGTGCCAGCAGTTACGGGGGACAGGCCTATGGCTACACCTTC

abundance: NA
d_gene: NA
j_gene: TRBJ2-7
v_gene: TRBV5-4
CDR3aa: CASSYQYEQYF
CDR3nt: TGTGCCAGCAGCTACCAATACGAGCAGTACTTC

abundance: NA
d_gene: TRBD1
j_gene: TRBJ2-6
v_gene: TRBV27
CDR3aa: CASSKQGQIRSGANVLTF
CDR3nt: TGTGCCAGCAGCAAACAGGGACAGATCCGCTCTGGGGCCAACGTCCTGACTTTC

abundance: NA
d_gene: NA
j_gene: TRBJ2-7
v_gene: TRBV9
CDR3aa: CASSVGPVGNRGGNYEQYF
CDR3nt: TGTGCCAGCAGCGTAGGACCCGTAGGGAACAGGGGAGGAAACTACGAGCAGTACTTC

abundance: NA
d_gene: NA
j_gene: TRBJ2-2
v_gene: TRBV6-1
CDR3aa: CASSEYFQYTGELFF
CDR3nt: TGTGCCAGCAGTGAATACTTTCAGTACACCGGGGAGCTGTTTTTT

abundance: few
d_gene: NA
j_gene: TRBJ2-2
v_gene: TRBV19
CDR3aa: CASSRSGSHGELFF
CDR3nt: TGTGCCAGTAGTAGGTCGGGCTCTCACGGGGAGCTGTTTTTT

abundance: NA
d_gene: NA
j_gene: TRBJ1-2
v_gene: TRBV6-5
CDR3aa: CASSDPSGGYTF
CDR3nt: TGTGCCAGCAGCGACCCTTCGGGTGGCTACACCTTC

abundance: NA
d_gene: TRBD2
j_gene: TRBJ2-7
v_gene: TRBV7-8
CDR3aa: CASSPSSGAYEQYF
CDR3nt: TGTGCCAGCAGCCCCTCTAGCGGAGCCTACGAGCAGTACTTC

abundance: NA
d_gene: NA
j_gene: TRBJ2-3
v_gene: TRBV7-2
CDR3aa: CASSLATPADTQYF
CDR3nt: TGTGCCAGCAGCTTAGCGACGCCCGCAGATACGCAGTATTTT

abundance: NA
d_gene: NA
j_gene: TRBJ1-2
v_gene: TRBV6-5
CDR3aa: CASRKDSPNYGYTF
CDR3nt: TGTGCCAGCAGGAAGGACAGTCCTAACTATGGCTACACCTTC

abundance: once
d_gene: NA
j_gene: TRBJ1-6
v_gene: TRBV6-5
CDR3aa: CASSYTQANNSPLHF
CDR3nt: TGTGCCAGCAGTTACACCCAGGCGAATAATTCACCCCTCCACTTT

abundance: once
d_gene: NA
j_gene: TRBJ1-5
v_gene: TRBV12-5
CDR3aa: CASGFGGNQPQHF
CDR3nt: TGTGCTAGTGGTTTTGGGGGCAATCAGCCCCAGCATTTT

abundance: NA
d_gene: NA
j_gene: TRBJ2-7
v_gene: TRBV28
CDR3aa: CASSFDYVQYF
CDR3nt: TGTGCCAGCAGTTTCGACTACGTGCAGTACTTC

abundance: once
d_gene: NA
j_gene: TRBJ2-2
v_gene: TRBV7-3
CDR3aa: CASGLRAGELFF
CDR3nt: TGTGCCAGCGGGCTAAGGGCCGGGGAGCTGTTTTTT

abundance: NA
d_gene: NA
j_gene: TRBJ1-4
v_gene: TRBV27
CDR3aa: CASGGQPRTNEKLFF
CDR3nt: TGTGCCAGCGGCGGACAGCCGAGAACTAATGAAAAACTGTTTTTT

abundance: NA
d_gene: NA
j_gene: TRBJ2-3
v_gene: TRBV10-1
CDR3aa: CASSVLALTDTQYF
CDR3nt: TGCGCCAGCAGTGTGCTAGCCCTCACAGATACGCAGTATTTT

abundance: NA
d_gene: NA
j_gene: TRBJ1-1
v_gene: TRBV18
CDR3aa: CASSPGGGYYEAFF
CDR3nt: TGTGCCAGCTCACCGGGGGGGGGATACTATGAAGCTTTCTTT

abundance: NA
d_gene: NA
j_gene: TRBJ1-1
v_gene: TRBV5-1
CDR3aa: CASSLAGGVLKEAEAFF
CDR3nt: TGCGCCAGCAGCCTGGCGGGGGGGGTATTGAAGGAGGCTGAAGCTTTCTTT

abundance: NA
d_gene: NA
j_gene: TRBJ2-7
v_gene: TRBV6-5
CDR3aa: CASSYSAVEQYF
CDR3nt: TGTGCCAGCAGTTACTCCGCAGTCGAGCAGTACTTC

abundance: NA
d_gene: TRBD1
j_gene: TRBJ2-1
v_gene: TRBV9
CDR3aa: CASSGGGGTGTDNEQFF
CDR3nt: TGTGCCAGCAGCGGAGGAGGTGGGACAGGGACAGACAATGAGCAGTTCTTC

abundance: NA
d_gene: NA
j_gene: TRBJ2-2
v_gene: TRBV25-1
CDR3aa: CATRGNPHVGELFF
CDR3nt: TGTGCCACCCGAGGTAACCCCCACGTCGGGGAGCTGTTTTTT

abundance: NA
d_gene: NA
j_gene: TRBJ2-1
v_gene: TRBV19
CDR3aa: CASRGHQSGSYNEQFF
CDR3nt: TGTGCCAGTAGGGGCCACCAGAGTGGGTCCTACAATGAGCAGTTCTTC